One and the same sample provided the 25 T cell receptor beta chains below, sequenced in a study of PD-1 blockade in classical Hodgkin lymphoma. All trial patients relapsed after autologous stem cell transplantation. Negative magnetic selection isolated CD4+ T cells from thawed PBMCs. Clones were read by immunoSEQ multiplex PCR, and TCRdb kept only the in-frame ones, dropping some. The sample gives about 7,700 clones, roughly 85% of which show up once; approximately 1.6% is in the top ten. The material was CD4+ T cells from blood, obtained at baseline. The source is a human donor with classical Hodgkin lymphoma.

Only a few counts were recorded for this clone. The chain recombines TRBV7-9 with TRBJ1-1; a possible D gene is TRBD1 (5 bases). The germline CDR1 and CDR2 sequences are SEHNR and FQNEAQ (reference sequence). This CDR3 spans 13 amino acids. The ends were cut back, 11 bases at V and 4 bases at J, with 17 bases in the middle. This CDR3 is CAGTWGGRTEAFF. CDR3 nucleotides: TGTGCCGGCACCTGGGGGGGACGCACTGAAGCTTTCTTT.

J is TRBJ2-1 and V is TRBV11-2; D could derive from TRBD1 or TRBD2 (6 bases each). Germline CDR1 SGHAT, CDR2 FQNNGV. With 4 bases removed from V and 12 bases from J, the gap between germline ends came to 22 bases. This CDR3 has 15 residues. CDR3 sequence: CASSSPGAGYEGQFF. CDR3 nucleotide sequence: TGTGCCAGCAGCTCCCCGGGGGCCGGCTATGAAGGGCAGTTCTTC.

This chain uses TRBV11-1 with TRBJ2-7, with D possibly matching TRBD1 (5 bases). The CDR3 contains 15 residues. V lost 0 bases, J lost 3 bases, and 12 bases lay in between. Germline-derived CDR1 and CDR2 are SGHAT and FQDESV (reference sequence). CDR3 sequence: CASSLADTVYYEQYF. DNA for the CDR3: TGTGCCAGCAGCTTAGCGGACACCGTGTACTACGAGCAGTACTTC.

This CDR3 is CASSQGAGYGYTF. Here the CDR3 DNA reads TGTGCCAGCAGCCAGGGGGCCGGCTATGGCTACACCTTC. This sequence joins TRBV2 and TRBJ1-2, with 8 bases identical to TRBD1. CDR1 and CDR2 (germline): SNHLY, FYNNEI. This CDR3 is built from 13 residues. The V and J ends lost 6 bases and 4 bases, in that order; junction bases with no gene match: 4.

The chain has TRBV27 and TRBJ2-5, with 7 bases identical to TRBD2. The ends lost 8 bases at V and 7 bases at J; junction bases unmatched: 13. The CDR3 is made up of 14 amino acids. Germline CDR1 MNHEY, CDR2 SMNVEV (reference sequence). For the CDR3, the DNA is TGTGCCAGCTCCTCGCTGGCGGGAGCTGGGACCCAGTACTTC. Residues: CASSSLAGAGTQYF.

This rearrangement joins TRBV5-4 to TRBJ2-1, with TRBD2 matching over 10 bases. The germline gives CDR1 SGHNT, CDR2 YYREEE (reference sequence). The trim removed 2 bases at V and 5 bases at J, leaving 4 bases unmatched. This CDR3 spans 15 amino acids. CDR3 coding DNA: TGTGCCAGCAGCTTTCGGACTAGCGGAAACAATGAGCAGTTCTTC. Translation: CASSFRTSGNNEQFF.

This clone was counted between two and nine times. The CDR3 sequence: CASTLDTAYEQYF. The CDR3 DNA reads as TGTGCCAGCACCTTGGACACCGCCTACGAGCAGTACTTC. V is TRBV28 and J is TRBJ2-7; tentatively, D is TRBD1 (5 bases). This CDR3 region has 13 residues. V lost 7 bases and J 2 bases, leaving 12 bases between the germline ends. The germline gives CDR1 MDHEN, CDR2 SYDVKM.

The V and J genes are TRBV13 and TRBJ2-7; 8 bases fit TRBD1. After removal of 8 bases from V and 5 bases from J, the junction contained 14 bases not matched to a gene. The V gene's germline CDR1 is PRHDT and CDR2 FYEKMQ (reference sequence). The CDR3 extends over 15 amino acids. Here the CDR3 DNA reads TGTGCCAGCTCCAGCGCCGACAGGGGCCGACACGAGCAGTACTTC. Residues: CASSSADRGRHEQYF. The full variable domain, rest sourced from reference TRBV13 and TRBJ2-7, is AAGVIQSPRHLIKEKRETATLKCYPIPRHDTVYWYQQGPGQDPQFLISFYEKMQSDKGSIPDRFSAQQFSDYHSELNMSSLELGDSALYFCASSSADRGRHEQYFGPGTRLTVT.

This chain connects TRBV27 to TRBJ1-1, with D perhaps matching TRBD1 (6 bases). Germline V gives CDR1 MNHEY, CDR2 SMNVEV (reference sequence). The CDR3 has 14 residues. Trimming shortened V by 7 bases and J by 0 bases, and 12 bases separated the two germline ends. The CDR3 coding sequence is TGTGCCAGCAATCCGGACAGACTGAACACTGAAGCTTTCTTT. Its translation is CASNPDRLNTEAFF.

This clone has only one observation. This sequence joins TRBV9 and TRBJ2-1; D not certain. Trimming cost V 0 bases and J 6 bases, with 16 bases left between them. There are 16 residues in the CDR3. In germline, CDR1 is SGDLS, CDR2 YYNGEE. This CDR3 is CASSVGPLPTVNEQFF. CDR3 coding DNA: TGTGCCAGCAGCGTAGGTCCCCTACCAACCGTCAATGAGCAGTTCTTC.

The rearrangement uses TRBV9 and TRBJ2-1; D perhaps matches TRBD2 (7 bases). V gave up 0 bases and J gave up 4 bases, with 20 bases separating them. Germline V gene data show CDR1 as SGDLS and CDR2 as YYNGEE. The CDR3 is 18 amino acids. CDR3 loop: CASSVGGGGHKNYNEQFF. The CDR3 DNA sequence: TGTGCCAGCAGCGTAGGTGGGGGGGGACACAAGAATTACAATGAGCAGTTCTTC.

This chain joins TRBV18 and TRBJ1-2, with D unclear. V was trimmed by 3 bases and J by 1 base, leaving 6 bases between them. Looked up from germline, CDR1 is KGHSH and CDR2 is LQKENI. This CDR3 region has 13 residues. CDR3 DNA sequence: TGTGCCAGCTCACCGGATTTTAACTATGGCTACACCTTC. Its protein product is CASSPDFNYGYTF.

This chain connects TRBV7-2 to TRBJ2-5; D call uncertain. CDR1 and CDR2 from the germline V gene are SGHTA and FQGNSA. V lost 7 bases and J 8 bases, leaving 11 bases between the germline ends. The CDR3 extends over 11 amino acids. The CDR3 spells CASKLWETQYF. Here the CDR3 DNA reads TGTGCCAGCAAACTCTGGGAAACCCAGTACTTC.

The V call is TRBV5-1, the J call TRBJ2-1; 8 nucleotides match TRBD2. The CDR3 is 20 amino acids. Germline CDR1 and CDR2: SGHRS and YFSETQ. V gave up 4 bases and J gave up 0 bases; unmatched junction bases: 18. In DNA form, the CDR3 reads TGCGCCAGCAGCGATATTTTATTATCCGGGACTAGGAGCTCCTACAATGAGCAGTTCTTC. It yields the protein CASSDILLSGTRSSYNEQFF.

The chain carries TRBV5-4 and TRBJ2-7; the match to TRBD2 covers 16 bases. This CDR3 is built from 16 residues. The V gene end was trimmed by 5 bases and the J gene end by 7 bases; junction bases not matched to a gene: 9. Germline values: CDR1 SGHNT, CDR2 YYREEE (reference sequence). Here the CDR3 reads CASSKGLAGGTGEQYF. CDR3 nucleotide sequence: TGTGCCAGCAGTAAGGGACTAGCGGGAGGGACGGGAGAGCAGTACTTC.

The rearrangement joins TRBV19 to TRBJ2-2; D gene uncertain. The V and J ends lost 0 bases and 7 bases respectively, with 12 bases between them. The CDR3 is 15 amino acids. Germline V gene sequence: CDR1 LNHDA, CDR2 SQIVND (reference sequence). Here the CDR3 DNA reads TGTGCCAGTAGTATAGACCAGGCTAAGGACGGGGAGCTGTTTTTT. This codes for CASSIDQAKDGELFF. Together with reference TRBV19 and TRBJ2-2, the CDR3 gives the full variable domain: DGGITQSPKYLFRKEGQNVTLSCEQNLNHDAMYWYRQDPGQGLRLIYYSQIVNDFQKGDIAEGYSVSREKKESFPLTVTSAQKNPTAFYLCASSIDQAKDGELFFGEGSRLTVL.

This chain links TRBV19 with TRBJ1-5; D gene unclear. The V gene lost 3 bases and the J gene lost 3 bases, with 9 bases spanning the gap. The CDR3 is 14 residues long. Germline V lookup: CDR1 LNHDA, CDR2 SQIVND (reference sequence). The CDR3 region has the DNA TGTGCCAGTAGTATGGCAGGCTCCAATCAGCCCCAGCATTTT. This encodes CASSMAGSNQPQHF.

This clone was recorded only once. The rearrangement uses TRBV4-3 and TRBJ2-5; 8 nucleotides agree with TRBD1. Germline values: CDR1 LGHNA, CDR2 YSLEER. This CDR3 region has 16 residues. With V trimmed by 0 bases and J by 2 bases, 5 bases remained unmatched. DNA of the CDR3: TGCGCCAGCAGCCAAGAAGGGCACAGGGGGCAAGAGACCCAGTACTTC. Its translation is CASSQEGHRGQETQYF.

This chain connects TRBV5-1 to TRBJ1-1; no firm D call. The CDR3 is made up of 14 amino acids. Trimming pared 3 bases from V and 1 base from J, leaving 10 bases between. Per germline, CDR1 SGHRS and CDR2 YFSETQ. The CDR3 protein is CASSSGSRNTEAFF. The CDR3 DNA reads as TGCGCCAGCAGCTCCGGGAGCCGGAACACTGAAGCTTTCTTT.

The V and J genes are TRBV27 and TRBJ2-5; tentative D call: TRBD2 (5 bases). Germline V gene lookup returns CDR1 MNHEY and CDR2 SMNVEV (reference sequence). The CDR3 loop spans 15 amino acids. Trimming left V 6 bases short and J 5 bases short, with 19 bases between. Written as DNA, the CDR3 is TGTGCCAGCAGAAACAGTGGCGGGTGGTACGAGACCCAGTACTTC. This sequence encodes CASRNSGGWYETQYF.

This clone has just one count. V gene TRBV12-5 combines with J gene TRBJ1-1; D remains ambiguous. V lost 5 bases and J 1 base, leaving 8 bases between the germline ends. The germline V gene encodes CDR1 LGHNT and CDR2 FRNRAP. This CDR3 has 13 amino acids. DNA of the CDR3: TGTGCTAGTGGTGACTCGTGGAACACTGAAGCTTTCTTT. It codes for CASGDSWNTEAFF. The full variable domain, rest sourced from reference TRBV12-5 and TRBJ1-1, is DARVTQTPRHKVTEMGQEVTMRCQPILGHNTVFWYRQTMMQGLELLAYFRNRAPLDDSGMPKDRFSAEMPDATLATLKIQPSEPRDSAVYFCASGDSWNTEAFFGQGTRLTVV.

The gene calls are TRBV5-6 and TRBJ1-1; D unclear. The CDR3 runs to 15 residues. V was clipped by 1 base and J by 4 bases, with 14 bases between them. Germline CDR1 and CDR2: SGHDT and YYEEEE. Here the CDR3 reads CASSLNPGSGTEAFF. CDR3 nucleotide sequence: TGTGCCAGCAGCTTGAATCCGGGATCAGGCACTGAAGCTTTCTTT.

On this clone: One junction end does not reproduce the germline sequence, and a read error may be involved. The genes are TRBV4-2 and TRBJ2-5; D unclear. Germline V gives CDR1 LGHNA, CDR2 YNFKEQ. The CDR3 totals 17 residues. The CDR3 sequence is CASSQDIRSGPQQTQYF. For the CDR3, the DNA is TGTGCCAGCAGCCAAGATATCCGATCCGGGCCCCAACAGACCCAGTACTTC.

The chain joins TRBV29-1 to TRBJ2-1; D call uncertain. Germline lookup yields CDR1 SQVTM and CDR2 ANQGSEA. The V end was cut by 6 bases, the J end by 4 bases, with 7 bases between. This CDR3 spans 11 amino acids. CDR3 residues: CSVGLYNEQFF. CDR3 bases: TGCAGCGTCGGCTTATACAATGAGCAGTTCTTC.

The gene calls are TRBV2 and TRBJ2-3, with D uncertain. The CDR3 runs 13 residues. The germline V gene has CDR1 SNHLY and CDR2 FYNNEI. V lost 0 bases and J 4 bases, leaving 5 bases between the germline ends. The DNA for the CDR3 is TGTGCCAGCAGTGAAGCTCGAGCAGATACGCAGTATTTT. The encoded protein is CASSEARADTQYF.